The T cell receptor beta chain described here comes from a study of T cell repertoires in cytomegalovirus infection. Study summary: Both recently identified HLA-C-restricted and well-studied HLA-B-restricted CMV epitopes were used in the study. Matching HLA type and CMV infection were both indicated by public TCR beta signatures.

This clonotype was found once. Antigen: not known. The CDR3 length is 16 residues. Losses at the gene ends were 0 bases for V and 7 bases for J; bases not matched to a gene: 6. The germline gives CDR1 LGHDT, CDR2 YNNKEL (reference sequence). Regarding the study as a whole: Predominance within the ex vivo response was attributable to HLA-C-restricted CMV-specific TCR beta clonotypes. Carriers of CMV plus the relevant HLA were identified by cumulative public TCR beta family frequency.

TCRdb recomputed calls from the reads with MiXCR, one row per CDR3 protein. The repertoire holds approximately 310,000 distinct CDR3 sequences, with roughly 25% as singletons. This chain uses TRBV3-1 with TRBJ2-2; 9 bases align to TRBD2. The receptor's source is a human donor in good health (CMV status not recorded). Some clones in this sample may be carry-over from other donors' samples. Sequenced material: cultured PBMCs, taken from culture after CMV antigen stimulation. CDR3 sequence (DNA): TGTGCCAGCAGCCAAGATTTAGCGGGAGTTGGCGGGGAGCTGTTTTTT. This sequence encodes CASSQDLAGVGGELFF. Together with reference TRBV3-1 and TRBJ2-2, the CDR3 gives the full variable domain: DTAVSQTPKYLVTQMGNDKSIKCEQNLGHDTMYWYKQDSKKFLKIMFSYNNKELIINETVPNRFSPKSPDKAHLNLHINSLELGDSAVYFCASSQDLAGVGGELFFGEGSRLTVL.